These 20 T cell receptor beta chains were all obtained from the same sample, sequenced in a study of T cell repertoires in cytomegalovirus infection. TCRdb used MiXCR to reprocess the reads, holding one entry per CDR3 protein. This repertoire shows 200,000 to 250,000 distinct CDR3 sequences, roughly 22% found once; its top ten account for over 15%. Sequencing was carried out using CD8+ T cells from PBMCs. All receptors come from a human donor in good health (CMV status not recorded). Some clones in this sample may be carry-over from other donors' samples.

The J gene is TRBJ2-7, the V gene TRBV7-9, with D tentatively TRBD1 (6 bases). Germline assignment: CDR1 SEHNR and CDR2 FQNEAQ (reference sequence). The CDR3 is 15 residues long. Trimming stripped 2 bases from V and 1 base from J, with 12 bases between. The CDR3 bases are TGTGCCAGCAGCTTAACAGGGATATGGTCCTACGAGCAGTACTTC. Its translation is CASSLTGIWSYEQYF.

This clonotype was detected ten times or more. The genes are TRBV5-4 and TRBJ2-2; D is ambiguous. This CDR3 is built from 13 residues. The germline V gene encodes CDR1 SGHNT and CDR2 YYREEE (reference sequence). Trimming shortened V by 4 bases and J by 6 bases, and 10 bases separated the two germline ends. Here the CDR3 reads CASSAPRPGELFF. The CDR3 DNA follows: TGTGCCAGCAGCGCACCCCGGCCCGGGGAGCTGTTTTTT.

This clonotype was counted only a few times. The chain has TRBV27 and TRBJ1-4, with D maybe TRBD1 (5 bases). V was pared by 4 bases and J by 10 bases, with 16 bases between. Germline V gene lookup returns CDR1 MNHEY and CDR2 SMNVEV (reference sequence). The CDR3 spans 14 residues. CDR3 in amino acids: CASSWGRSEGKLFF. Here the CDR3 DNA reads TGTGCCAGCAGTTGGGGACGGTCCGAAGGAAAACTGTTTTTT. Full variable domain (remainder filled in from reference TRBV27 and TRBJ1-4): EAQVTQNPRYLITVTGKKLTVTCSQNMNHEYMSWYRQDPGLGLRQIYYSMNVEVTDKGDVPEGYKVSRKEKRNFPLILESPSPNQTSLYFCASSWGRSEGKLFFGSGTQLSVL.

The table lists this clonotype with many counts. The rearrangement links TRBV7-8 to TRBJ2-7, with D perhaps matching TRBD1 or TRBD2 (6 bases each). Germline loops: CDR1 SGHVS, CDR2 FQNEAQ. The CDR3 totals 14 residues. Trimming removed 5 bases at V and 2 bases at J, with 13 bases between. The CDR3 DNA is TGTGCCAGCAGCCTTGGAAGGGGGGCCTACGAGCAGTACTTC. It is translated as CASSLGRGAYEQYF.

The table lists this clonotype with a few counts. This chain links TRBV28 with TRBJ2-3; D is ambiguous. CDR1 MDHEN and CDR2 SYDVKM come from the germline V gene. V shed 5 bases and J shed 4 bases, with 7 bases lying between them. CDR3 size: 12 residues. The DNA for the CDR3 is TGTGCCAGCAGTCATCGACCAGATACGCAGTATTTT. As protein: CASSHRPDTQYF. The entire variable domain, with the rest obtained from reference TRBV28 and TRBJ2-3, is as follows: DVKVTQSSRYLVKRTGEKVFLECVQDMDHENMFWYRQDPGLGLRLIYFSYDVKMKEKGDIPEGYSVSREKKERFSLILESASTNQTSMYLCASSHRPDTQYFGPGTRLTVL.

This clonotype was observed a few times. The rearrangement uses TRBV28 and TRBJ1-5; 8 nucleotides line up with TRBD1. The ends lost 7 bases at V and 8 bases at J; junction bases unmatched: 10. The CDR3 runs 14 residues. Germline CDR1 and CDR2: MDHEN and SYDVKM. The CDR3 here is CASNPRTGLEPQHF. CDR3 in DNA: TGTGCCAGCAATCCCCGGACAGGGCTCGAGCCCCAGCATTTT.

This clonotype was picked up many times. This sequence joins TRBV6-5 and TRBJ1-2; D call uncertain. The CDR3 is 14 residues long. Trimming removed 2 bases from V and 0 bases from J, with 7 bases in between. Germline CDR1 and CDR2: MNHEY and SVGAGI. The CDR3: CASSYGVTNYGYTF. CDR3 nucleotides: TGTGCCAGCAGTTACGGAGTCACTAACTATGGCTACACCTTC.

The CDR3 is CATRGLEQYF. DNA for the CDR3: TGTGCCACCAGGGGACTCGAGCAGTACTTC. The chain employs TRBV2 and TRBJ2-7; either TRBD1 or TRBD2 may fit D (6 bases each). Germline V gene sequence: CDR1 SNHLY, CDR2 FYNNEI. With 10 bases removed from V and 6 bases from J, the gap between germline ends came to 10 bases. This CDR3 comprises 10 residues.

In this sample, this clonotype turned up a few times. CDR3 in amino acids: CASSLVTGIGYTF. In nucleotides, the CDR3 is TGCGCCAGCAGCTTGGTCACAGGAATTGGCTACACCTTC. The gene calls are TRBV5-1 and TRBJ1-2; D might be TRBD1 (5 bases). Trimming shortened V by 0 bases and J by 7 bases, and 10 bases separated the two germline ends. The CDR3 is 13 residues long. CDR1 SGHRS and CDR2 YFSETQ come from the germline V gene.

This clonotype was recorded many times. CDR3 bases: TGTGCCAGCAGCCCCGGGACTAGCGGGGGGGAGACAGATACGCAGTATTTT. It encodes CASSPGTSGGETDTQYF. This rearrangement joins TRBV7-8 to TRBJ2-3; 16 bases agree with TRBD2. V trimming: 5 bases; J trimming: 3 bases; junction bases outside the gene matches: 5. The CDR3 is made up of 17 amino acids. CDR1 and CDR2 from the germline V gene are SGHVS and FQNEAQ.

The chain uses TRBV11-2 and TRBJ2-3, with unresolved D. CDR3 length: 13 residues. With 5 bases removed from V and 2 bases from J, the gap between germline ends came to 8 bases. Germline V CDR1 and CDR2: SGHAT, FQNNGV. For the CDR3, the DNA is TGTGCCAGCAGCCCAGCTCCCACAGATACGCAGTATTTT. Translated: CASSPAPTDTQYF.

The CDR3 loop is CSALFDLVETQYF. The CDR3 DNA sequence: TGCAGTGCTCTTTTCGACTTGGTGGAGACCCAGTACTTC. The rearrangement links TRBV20-1 to TRBJ2-5; D is unclear. Germline-derived CDR1 and CDR2 are DFQATT and SNEGSKA (reference sequence). CDR3 length equals 13 residues. Trimming shortened V by 5 bases and J by 5 bases, and 15 bases separated the two germline ends.

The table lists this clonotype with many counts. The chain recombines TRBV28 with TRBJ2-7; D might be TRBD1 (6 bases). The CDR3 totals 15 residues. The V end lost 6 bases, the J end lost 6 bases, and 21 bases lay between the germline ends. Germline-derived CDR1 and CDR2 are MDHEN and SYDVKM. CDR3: CASRRGSPQGPEQYF. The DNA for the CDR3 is TGTGCCAGCAGGCGCGGGTCCCCCCAGGGGCCCGAGCAGTACTTC.

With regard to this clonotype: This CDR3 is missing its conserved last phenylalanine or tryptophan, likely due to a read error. This CDR3 reads CSADGTSGYQETQYY. CDR3 DNA sequence: TGCAGTGCTGACGGGACTAGCGGTTACCAAGAGACCCAGTACTAC. J is TRBJ2-5 and V is TRBV20-1; 11 bases match TRBD2. CDR3 length equals 15 residues. Germline V gives CDR1 DFQATT, CDR2 SNEGSKA (reference sequence). J lost 0 bases, V lost 5 bases, and 5 bases had no gene match.

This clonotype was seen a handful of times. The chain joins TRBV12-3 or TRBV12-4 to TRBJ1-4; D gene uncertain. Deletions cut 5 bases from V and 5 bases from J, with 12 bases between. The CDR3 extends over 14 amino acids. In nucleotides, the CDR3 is TGTGCCAGCAGTCCCACGGCTCCGAATGAAAAACTGTTTTTT. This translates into CASSPTAPNEKLFF.

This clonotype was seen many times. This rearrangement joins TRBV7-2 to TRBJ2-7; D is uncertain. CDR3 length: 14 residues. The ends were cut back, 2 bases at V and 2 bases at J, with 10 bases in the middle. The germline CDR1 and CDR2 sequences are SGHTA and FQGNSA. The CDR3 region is CASSLFGGTYEQYF. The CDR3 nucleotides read TGTGCCAGCAGCTTATTTGGTGGGACCTACGAGCAGTACTTC.

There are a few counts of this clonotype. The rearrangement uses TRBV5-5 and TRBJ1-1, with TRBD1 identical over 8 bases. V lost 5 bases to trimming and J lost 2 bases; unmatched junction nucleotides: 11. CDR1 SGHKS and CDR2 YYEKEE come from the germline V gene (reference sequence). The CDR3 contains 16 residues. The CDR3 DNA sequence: TGTGCCAGCAGAATTCAGGACAGGGCGATTAACACTGAAGCTTTCTTT. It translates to CASRIQDRAINTEAFF.

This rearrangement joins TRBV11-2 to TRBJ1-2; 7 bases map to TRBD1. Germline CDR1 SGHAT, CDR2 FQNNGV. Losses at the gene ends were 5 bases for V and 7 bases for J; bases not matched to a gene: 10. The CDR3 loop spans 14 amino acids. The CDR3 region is CASSGDRVLAGYTF. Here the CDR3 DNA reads TGTGCCAGCAGCGGTGACAGGGTCCTAGCTGGCTACACCTTC.

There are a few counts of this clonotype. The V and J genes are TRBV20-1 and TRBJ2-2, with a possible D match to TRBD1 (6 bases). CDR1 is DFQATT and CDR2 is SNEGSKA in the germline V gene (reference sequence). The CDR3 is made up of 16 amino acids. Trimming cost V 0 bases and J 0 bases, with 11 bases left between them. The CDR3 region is CSARDLDRPNTGELFF. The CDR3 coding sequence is TGCAGTGCTAGAGATTTGGACAGACCGAACACCGGGGAGCTGTTTTTT.

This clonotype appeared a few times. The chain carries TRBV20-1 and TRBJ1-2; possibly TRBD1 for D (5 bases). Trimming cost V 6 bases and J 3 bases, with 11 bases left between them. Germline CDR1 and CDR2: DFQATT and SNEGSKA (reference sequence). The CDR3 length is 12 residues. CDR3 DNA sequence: TGCAGTGCCCCGGGACCGGACTATGGCTACACCTTC. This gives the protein CSAPGPDYGYTF.